The next 21 T cell receptor beta chains were all read from a single sample in a study of vaccination and CD4 T cells after COVID-19. For these receptors, no antigen is known. CD4+ T cells that had been cultured provided DNA sequenced with the Oncomine TCR Beta short-read assay. TCRdb re-called the PCR reads through MiXCR, storing one row per CDR3 protein. This sample has 5,500 to 8,000 distinct CDR3 sequences; around 20% occur once, and the top ten carry 27%. Treatment: roughly 10-day PBMC culture with coronavirus spike peptide pools or control peptides (ViraFEST assay). The sequences come from CD4+ T cells from blood, cultured in vitro, collected after SARS-CoV-2 vaccination. These TCRs come from a human donor who had recovered from COVID-19.

The chain employs TRBV19 and TRBJ1-2; 9 nucleotides line up with TRBD1. From germline, CDR1 is LNHDA and CDR2 SQIVND (reference sequence). Trimming removed 3 bases from V and 4 bases from J; junction bases left unmatched: 12. CDR3 length: 17 amino acids. CDR3 DNA sequence: TGTGCCAGTAGTATCTCGCCTGCGGACAGGGGTGGCTATGGCTACACCTTC. It encodes CASSISPADRGGYGYTF.

This chain joins TRBV27 and TRBJ2-3; the match to TRBD1 covers 7 bases. This CDR3 is 14 amino acids long. CDR1 and CDR2 (germline): MNHEY, SMNVEV (reference sequence). Germline trimming cut 6 bases from V and 15 bases from J; bases unmatched to any gene: 18. The CDR3 nucleotides read TGTGCCAGCAGGTTCCTACCTGAGACAGGGTGGTTTTATTTT. The encoded protein is CASRFLPETGWFYF.

V gene TRBV10-1 combines with J gene TRBJ2-5; D is unresolved. V was pared by 6 bases and J by 2 bases, with 7 bases between. The CDR3 runs to 12 residues. Germline-derived CDR1 and CDR2 are WNHNN and SYGVQD (reference sequence). In DNA form, the CDR3 reads TGCGCCAGCAGCCGCCATCAAGAGACCCAGTACTTC. This translates into CASSRHQETQYF.

This clonotype was observed a handful of times. This rearrangement joins TRBV20-1 to TRBJ2-1; D is unclear. With 7 bases removed from V and 8 bases from J, the gap between germline ends came to 15 bases. This CDR3 has 12 amino acids. Germline CDR1 and CDR2: DFQATT and SNEGSKA (reference sequence). CDR3 region: CSVAGYRYEQFF. CDR3 sequence (DNA): TGCAGTGTCGCCGGTTATCGGTATGAGCAGTTCTTC.

This clonotype was detected only a few times. The rearrangement links TRBV4-1 to TRBJ1-5, with a tentative D call TRBD1 (5 bases). There are 17 residues in the CDR3. The V end lost 1 base, the J end lost 6 bases, and 19 bases lay between the germline ends. The germline V gene encodes CDR1 MGHRA and CDR2 YSYEKL. DNA of the CDR3: TGCGCCAGCAGCCAAGTTCAAGCAGGGAGTTATGGTCAGCCCCAGCATTTT. This encodes CASSQVQAGSYGQPQHF.

V is TRBV7-9 and J is TRBJ1-1; TRBD1 matches at 7 bases. Trimming took 1 base from V and 1 from J; bases not matched to a gene: 3. This CDR3 has 15 amino acids. Germline values: CDR1 SEHNR, CDR2 FQNEAQ (reference sequence). CDR3 nucleotide sequence: TGTGCCAGCAGCTTAGTACGACAGGGGAACACTGAAGCTTTCTTT. Encoded protein: CASSLVRQGNTEAFF.

This chain links TRBV19 with TRBJ1-5, with D perhaps TRBD1 (5 bases). Germline CDR1 reads LNHDA; CDR2 reads SQIVND (reference sequence). The CDR3 totals 15 residues. Trimming shortened V by 4 bases and J by 4 bases, and 14 bases separated the two germline ends. DNA of the CDR3: TGTGCCAGTAGTAAACCGTCAGGGCCGAATCAGCCCCAGCATTTT. Translated: CASSKPSGPNQPQHF.

This clonotype showed up just a few times. This CDR3 reads CASSDPRDPSGYTF. The DNA of the CDR3 is TGCGCCAGCAGTGATCCCCGGGACCCCTCGGGCTACACCTTC. The chain recombines TRBV10-1 with TRBJ1-2, with D perhaps TRBD1 (5 bases). Trimming removed 3 bases from V and 8 bases from J, with 16 bases in between. This CDR3 contains 14 residues. The germline gives CDR1 WNHNN, CDR2 SYGVQD (reference sequence).

The rearrangement uses TRBV5-1 and TRBJ2-7; 9 bases line up with TRBD1. There are 16 residues in the CDR3. CDR1 and CDR2 from the germline V gene are SGHRS and YFSETQ. V lost 0 bases and J lost 4; bases outside the gene matches: 8. The CDR3 region is CASSLGPGTGKYEQYF. In DNA form, the CDR3 reads TGCGCCAGCAGCTTGGGACCCGGGACAGGGAAGTACGAGCAGTACTTC.

V and J are TRBV23-1 and TRBJ2-1; D remains ambiguous. TRBV23-1 is placed among ORFs of uncertain function. This CDR3 spans 16 amino acids. Trimming took off 4 bases at V and 2 bases at J, with 15 bases between the two ends. The CDR3 protein is CASSPGIPRPYNEQFF. DNA of the CDR3: TGCGCCAGCAGTCCCGGAATTCCGCGTCCCTACAATGAGCAGTTCTTC.

This clonotype ranks as medium-sized. This sequence joins TRBV28 and TRBJ2-5, with TRBD2 identical over 10 bases. Germline V gene data show CDR1 as MDHEN and CDR2 as SYDVKM. The CDR3 has 15 amino acids. V was clipped by 1 base and J by 5 bases; unmatched bases: 4. CDR3: CASSLFPAGGETQYF. In DNA, the CDR3 is TGTGCCAGCAGTTTATTTCCAGCGGGAGGGGAGACCCAGTACTTC.

This chain uses TRBV28 with TRBJ2-7, with 7 nucleotides matching TRBD1. Germline CDR1 MDHEN, CDR2 SYDVKM. V trimming: 7 bases; J trimming: 4 bases; junction bases outside the gene matches: 7. The CDR3 runs to 13 residues. CDR3: CASNQGGPYEQYF. Written as DNA, the CDR3 is TGTGCCAGCAATCAAGGGGGCCCATACGAGCAGTACTTC.

The chain has TRBV15 and TRBJ2-4, with 8 bases fitting TRBD2. The ends lost 5 bases at V and 0 bases at J; junction bases unmatched: 12. This CDR3 comprises 18 residues. In germline, CDR1 is LNHNV, CDR2 YYDKDF (reference sequence). For the CDR3, the DNA is TGTGCCACCAGCGCCTCCATTTCAGCGGGGGTAGCCAAAAACATTCAGTACTTC. This codes for CATSASISAGVAKNIQYF.

This clonotype is labeled as medium-sized. The rearrangement uses TRBV7-2 and TRBJ1-2; 9 nucleotides line up with TRBD1. The CDR3 consists of 13 residues. V trimming: 3 bases; J trimming: 7 bases; junction bases outside the gene matches: 3. The germline V gene encodes CDR1 SGHTA and CDR2 FQGNSA. CDR3 amino acids: CASSLTGGTGYTF. DNA for the CDR3: TGTGCCAGCAGCTTGACAGGGGGGACTGGCTACACCTTC.

This clonotype was found a few times. The chain employs TRBV6-5 and TRBJ2-7; the match to TRBD2 covers 13 bases. The V and J ends lost 3 bases and 0 bases, in that order; junction bases with no gene match: 5. The CDR3 covers 17 residues. CDR1 and CDR2 from the germline V gene are MNHEY and SVGAGI. The CDR3 reads CASSYRLAGGSSYEQYF. Written as DNA, the CDR3 is TGTGCCAGCAGTTATAGACTAGCGGGAGGAAGCTCCTACGAGCAGTACTTC.

J is TRBJ2-7 and V is TRBV11-2; D possibly corresponds to TRBD2 (5 bases). V dropped 0 bases and J dropped 0 bases, with 9 bases sitting between them. Germline-derived CDR1 and CDR2 are SGHAT and FQNNGV. This CDR3 spans 15 amino acids. The CDR3 protein is CASSLERASSYEQYF. In DNA form, the CDR3 reads TGTGCCAGCAGCTTAGAGCGGGCCAGCTCCTACGAGCAGTACTTC.

This chain uses TRBV6-1 with TRBJ2-3; tentative D call: TRBD1 (7 bases). Germline V gene data show CDR1 as MNHNS and CDR2 as SASEGT. V was pared by 8 bases and J by 2 bases, with 17 bases between. This CDR3 has 15 amino acids. CDR3 sequence reads: CASSSGGTATDTQYF. The CDR3 DNA is TGTGCCAGCTCTTCTGGGGGGACAGCCACAGATACGCAGTATTTT.

This clonotype is medium-sized within its sample. This sequence joins TRBV7-2 and TRBJ1-5; D is undetermined. The germline V and J ends were trimmed by 1 base and 6 bases, with 7 bases remaining between them. The CDR3 totals 13 residues. The germline CDR1 and CDR2 sequences are SGHTA and FQGNSA. CDR3 nucleotide sequence: TGTGCCAGCAGCTTAGAGGGATTTCAGCCCCAGCATTTT. Its translation is CASSLEGFQPQHF.

The V gene is TRBV6-5, the J gene TRBJ2-7; TRBD1 matches at 12 bases. Trimming removed 3 bases from V and 3 bases from J; junction bases left unmatched: 15. CDR1 and CDR2 from the germline V gene are MNHEY and SVGAGI. The CDR3 loop spans 19 amino acids. As DNA, the CDR3 is TGTGCCAGCAGTTATCTGTCCGGGACAGGGGGCTTTGGCTTCTACGAGCAGTACTTC. Translated: CASSYLSGTGGFGFYEQYF.

This clonotype is classed as medium-sized. This chain connects TRBV20-1 to TRBJ2-5; no clear D gene. The CDR3 is made up of 12 amino acids. Germline loops: CDR1 DFQATT, CDR2 SNEGSKA (reference sequence). Deletions cut 0 bases from V and 5 bases from J, with 7 bases between. CDR3 nucleotide sequence: TGCAGTGCTAGAGAGCTACGTGAGACCCAGTACTTC. This sequence encodes CSARELRETQYF.

This clonotype was observed a handful of times. The V gene is TRBV11-3, the J gene TRBJ2-1, with D maybe TRBD1 (5 bases). The germline V and J ends were trimmed by 5 bases and 8 bases, with 16 bases remaining between them. The length of the CDR3 is 14 residues. Germline CDR1 reads SGHNT; CDR2 reads YENEEA. The CDR3 loop is CASSLQGGEDEQFF. CDR3 nucleotides: TGTGCCAGCAGCCTCCAGGGCGGAGAGGATGAGCAGTTCTTC.